This T cell receptor beta chain originates from a study of control samples from healthy donors and cancer patients. Produced via immunoSEQ multiplex PCR; TCRdb's table is partial and in-frame only. The sample lists some 120,000 clones; about 92% were seen once. The V gene's germline CDR1 is LGHNA and CDR2 YSLEER. The ends were cut back, 3 bases at V and 4 bases at J, with 18 bases in the middle. There are 16 residues in the CDR3. The chain recombines TRBV4-3 with TRBJ1-1, with D perhaps matching TRBD1 (6 bases). Sequences were obtained from PBMCs. The source of this sequence is a man older than 75 with head and neck cancer. The CDR3 region is CASSHPRGPYATEAFF. The CDR3 DNA reads TGCGCCAGCAGCCATCCCCGGGGGCCGTATGCCACTGAAGCTTTCTTT.